Listed below are T cell receptor beta chains from one sample, sequenced in a study of T cells after yellow fever vaccination. TCRdb recomputed calls from the 5' RACE reads with MiXCR, one row per CDR3 protein. The sample has about 330,000 distinct CDR3 sequences, approximately 8% seen once. Sequencing was performed on PBMCs, taken approximately 47 days after the first yellow fever vaccination. These receptors were collected from a young man who received the YFV17D yellow fever vaccine. CDR3s include the opening cysteine and the closing phenylalanine or tryptophan. The D gene is left open where the match is weak. The size entry is marked missing in some rows and otherwise reads once, few, many or a size class.

>once|TRBJ2-5|TRBV7-7|-
CASSFGGTGQETQYF
TGTGCTAGCAGCTTTGGGGGGACGGGCCAAGAGACCCAGTACTTC
>-|TRBJ2-1|TRBV5-1|-
CASSLEPIYNEQFF
TGCGCCAGCAGCTTGGAACCTATCTACAATGAGCAGTTCTTC
>few|TRBJ2-5|TRBV7-9|TRBD2
CASSLALPGGKKETQYF
TGTGCCAGCAGCTTAGCGCTACCGGGGGGGAAAAAAGAGACCCAGTACTTC
>-|TRBJ1-2|TRBV24-1|-
CATSPDSYGYTF
TGTGCCACCAGCCCGGACAGCTATGGCTACACCTTC
>few|TRBJ1-5|TRBV2|-
CASSEVSTNQPQHF
TGTGCCAGCAGTGAGGTCTCCACCAATCAGCCCCAGCATTTT
>-|TRBJ2-3|TRBV7-2|-
CASRGGLFTDTQFF
TGTGCCAGCAGGGGGGGGCTCTTCACAGATACGCAGTTTTTT
>-|TRBJ2-7|TRBV2|-
CASSDPGTYEQYF
TGTGCCAGCAGTGATCCAGGGACCTACGAGCAGTACTTC
>-|TRBJ2-5|TRBV18|TRBD1
CASSPFRDRGQETQYF
TGTGCCAGCTCACCTTTCCGGGACAGGGGGCAAGAGACCCAGTACTTC
>few|TRBJ1-3|TRBV4-1|-
CASSQDSNVGKSGNTIYF
TGCGCCAGCAGCCAAGACTCCAACGTCGGAAAATCTGGAAACACCATATATTTT
>few|TRBJ1-1|TRBV7-2|-
CASSLDWATEAFF
TGTGCCAGCAGCTTAGATTGGGCCACTGAAGCTTTCTTT
>-|TRBJ2-5|TRBV11-2|TRBD2
CASSPRLAGGPGVQTQYF
TGTGCCAGCAGCCCGCGGCTAGCGGGGGGGCCGGGTGTTCAGACCCAGTACTTC
>few|TRBJ1-1|TRBV11-2|-
CASSLVGTPTQSGTEAFF
TGTGCCAGCAGCTTAGTAGGGACACCTACCCAAAGCGGTACTGAAGCTTTCTTT
>few|TRBJ2-3|TRBV9|TRBD1
CASSVAWGGRGQTDTQYF
TGTGCCAGCAGCGTAGCCTGGGGAGGCAGGGGGCAAACAGATACGCAGTATTTT
>few|TRBJ2-3|TRBV10-2|-
CASSPSVSGSTDTQYF
TGCGCCAGCAGTCCCTCGGTTAGCGGTTCCACAGATACGCAGTATTTT
>-|TRBJ2-1|TRBV5-1|-
CASKGENYNEQFF
TGCGCCAGCAAAGGAGAAAATTACAATGAGCAGTTCTTC
>-|TRBJ2-5|TRBV9|TRBD1
CASSVEGAGETQYF
TGTGCCAGCAGCGTAGAGGGGGCCGGCGAGACCCAGTACTTC
>few|TRBJ2-1|TRBV4-2|-
CASSHGQQTNEQFF
TGTGCCAGCAGCCACGGACAGCAGACCAATGAGCAGTTCTTC
>-|TRBJ1-4|TRBV20-1|-
CSASRLTGNYF
TGCAGTGCTAGTAGGCTGACGGGGAATTATTTT
>many|TRBJ2-7|TRBV30|-
CAWSVSSYEQYF
TGTGCCTGGAGTGTCAGCTCCTACGAGCAGTACTTC
>few|TRBJ1-2|TRBV4-3|TRBD1
CASSQVPQGGYGYTF
TGCGCCAGCAGCCAAGTCCCACAGGGGGGCTATGGCTACACCTTC
>many|TRBJ1-6|TRBV5-1|-
CASTDLMDGGLVSLHF
TGCGCCAGCACCGACCTTATGGACGGAGGATTAGTTTCCCTCCACTTT
>-|TRBJ2-1|TRBV12-3/TRBV12-4|-
CASTFPPQGGEQFF
TGTGCCAGCACTTTCCCCCCCCAGGGGGGTGAGCAGTTCTTC
>few|TRBJ2-4|TRBV19|TRBD2
CASSMLGGGAKNIQYF
TGTGCCAGCAGTATGTTGGGCGGGGGAGCCAAAAACATTCAGTACTTC
>few|TRBJ2-1|TRBV18|TRBD1
CASSPLGQGTNEQFF
TGTGCCAGCTCACCTCTAGGACAGGGGACCAATGAGCAGTTCTTC
>-|TRBJ1-1|TRBV7-3|-
CASSSQSAGEAFF
TGTGCCAGCAGCTCTCAGTCCGCAGGAGAAGCTTTCTTT
>many|TRBJ2-7|TRBV6-2/TRBV6-3|-
CASLTRDKYYEQYF
TGTGCCAGCCTAACTAGGGACAAATACTACGAGCAGTACTTC
>many|TRBJ1-2|TRBV29-1|TRBD1
CSADPQQGAGYTF
TGCAGCGCTGACCCCCAACAGGGGGCGGGCTACACCTTC
>once|TRBJ1-1|TRBV4-3|-
CASSQDRGTATEAFF
TGCGCCAGCAGCCAAGACCGGGGTACGGCCACTGAAGCTTTCTTT
>few|TRBJ2-1|TRBV7-2|-
CASSLSRVRGAGQFF
TGTGCCAGCAGCTTGAGTCGAGTGAGGGGGGCGGGGCAGTTCTTC
>-|TRBJ2-3|TRBV9|-
CASSVVATDTQYF
TGTGCCAGCAGCGTAGTAGCGACCGATACGCAGTATTTT
>many|TRBJ2-3|TRBV29-1|-
CSVEDPRRSDTQYF
TGCAGCGTTGAAGACCCCCGGAGGTCGGATACGCAGTATTTT
>few|TRBJ1-1|TRBV12-3/TRBV12-4|-
CASSSPVANTEAFF
TGTGCCAGCAGTAGTCCGGTGGCGAACACTGAAGCTTTCTTT
>few|TRBJ1-2|TRBV20-1|TRBD1
CSSDDLNRGGYGYTF
TGCAGTTCAGACGACCTAAACAGGGGGGGGTATGGCTACACCTTC
>few|TRBJ1-1|TRBV4-3|TRBD1
CASSQEFGDREAFF
TGCGCCAGCAGCCAAGAATTTGGGGACAGGGAAGCTTTCTTT
>few|TRBJ2-1|TRBV27|TRBD1
CASGDLTTGGDLHNEQFF
TGTGCCAGCGGAGACCTCACGACAGGGGGCGATTTGCACAATGAGCAGTTCTTC